Described below is a single T cell receptor beta chain sequence and its context. The antigen is undetermined. Generated by immunoSEQ multiplex PCR, the TCRdb table keeps only in-frame clones and is missing some. In the table there are 90,000 to 150,000 clones, more than 80% of which are singletons. This record belongs to a study of T cell responses to AZD1222 COVID-19 vaccine. General study findings and limits: The CD4 TCRs associated with vaccination extended across spike and predominated at 160-218 and 743-854. Repertoires were collected only later (after the peak T cell response had occurred). Clonal diversity was possibly underestimated, and white British individuals and females predominated among donors.

Germline loops: CDR1 SGHDT, CDR2 YYEEEE. Trimming cost V 0 bases and J 1 base, with 7 bases left between them. The CDR3 consists of 15 residues. The chain has TRBV5-6 and TRBJ2-2; D remains unclear. The sequence came from an adult in good health. The material sequenced was peripheral blood, taken on day 0 of AZD1222 vaccination. In DNA form, the CDR3 reads TGTGCCAGCAGCTTGGGGATTCGGAACACCGGGGAGCTGTTTTTT. Its translation is CASSLGIRNTGELFF. The full variable domain, completed using reference TRBV5-6 and TRBJ2-2, is DAGVTQSPTHLIKTRGQQVTLRCSPKSGHDTVSWYQQALGQGPQFIFQYYEEEERQRGNFPDRFSGHQFPNYSSELNVNALLLGDSALYLCASSLGIRNTGELFFGEGSRLTVL.